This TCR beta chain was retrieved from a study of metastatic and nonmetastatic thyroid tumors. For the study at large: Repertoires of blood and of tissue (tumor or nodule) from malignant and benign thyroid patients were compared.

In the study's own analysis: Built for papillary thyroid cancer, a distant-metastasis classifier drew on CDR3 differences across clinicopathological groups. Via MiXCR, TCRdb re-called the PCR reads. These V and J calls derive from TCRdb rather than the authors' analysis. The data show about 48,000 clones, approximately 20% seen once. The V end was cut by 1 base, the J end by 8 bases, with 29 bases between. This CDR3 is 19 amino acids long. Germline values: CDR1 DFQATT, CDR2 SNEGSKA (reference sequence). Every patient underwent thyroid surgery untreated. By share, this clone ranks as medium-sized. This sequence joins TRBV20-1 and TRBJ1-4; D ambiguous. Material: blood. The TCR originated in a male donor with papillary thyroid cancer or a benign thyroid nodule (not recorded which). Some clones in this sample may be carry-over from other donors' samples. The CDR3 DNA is TGCAGTGCTAGAGCATCCCTAAGGGAGCAGCTCCAAGTCGGGGAAAAACTGTTTTTT. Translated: CSARASLREQLQVGEKLFF.